Listed here are 21 T cell receptor beta chains from one sample, sequenced in a study of T cells after yellow fever vaccination. Via MiXCR, TCRdb re-called the 5' RACE reads, giving one row per CDR3 protein. The table has some 670,000 distinct CDR3 sequences, over 9% seen once; the top ten hold 14% to 15%. The starting material was PBMCs, obtained on the day of the yellow fever booster vaccination. These receptors were collected from a man aged 25 to 40 who received the YFV17D yellow fever vaccine.

V is TRBV7-2 and J is TRBJ1-5, with D maybe TRBD1 (5 bases). The V and J ends lost 1 base and 8 bases respectively, with 15 bases between them. CDR3 size: 15 residues. The germline V gene encodes CDR1 SGHTA and CDR2 FQGNSA. In DNA, the CDR3 is TGTGCCAGCAGCTTAGTGGCCGGGACTCCGGAGCCCCAGCATTTT. This encodes CASSLVAGTPEPQHF.

This clonotype appeared a few times. The V and J genes are TRBV4-1 and TRBJ2-1; maybe TRBD2 (7 bases). The V gene's germline CDR1 is MGHRA and CDR2 YSYEKL. There are 13 residues in the CDR3. The ends were cut back, 0 bases at V and 8 bases at J, with 8 bases in the middle. In nucleotides, the CDR3 is TGCGCCAGCAGCCAAGAAGGGGGGGATGAGCAGTTCTTC. Translated: CASSQEGGDEQFF.

This clonotype was observed a few times. The CDR3 reads CASSTVGPTYEQYF. In nucleotides, the CDR3 is TGTGCCAGCAGTACAGTGGGCCCGACCTACGAGCAGTACTTC. This sequence joins TRBV28 and TRBJ2-7, with D hard to call. Trimming removed 5 bases from V and 2 bases from J, with 13 bases in between. Germline V gene data show CDR1 as MDHEN and CDR2 as SYDVKM. The CDR3 sequence is 14 residues long.

This clonotype has more than one count but fewer than ten. The rearrangement joins TRBV11-2 to TRBJ2-2; 8 nucleotides match TRBD2. The junction had 7 bases not matched to a gene; V was cut back by 5 bases and J by 2 bases. There are 16 residues in the CDR3. Per germline, CDR1 SGHAT and CDR2 FQNNGV. The CDR3 loop reads CASSPPAGGNTGELFF. CDR3 DNA: TGTGCCAGCAGCCCCCCGGCGGGAGGAAACACCGGGGAGCTGTTTTTT.

The V call is TRBV5-1, the J call TRBJ2-1; 11 bases match TRBD2. Germline V gene lookup returns CDR1 SGHRS and CDR2 YFSETQ. The CDR3 extends over 14 amino acids. V was clipped by 3 bases and J by 9 bases; unmatched bases: 5. CDR3 region: CASSSWTSGFEQFF. Here the CDR3 DNA reads TGCGCCAGCAGCTCATGGACTAGCGGGTTTGAGCAGTTCTTC.

CDR3 sequence reads: CASSLPGFSYNEQFF. The CDR3 DNA reads as TGTGCCAGCAGCCTACCGGGATTCTCCTACAATGAGCAGTTCTTC. The genes are TRBV14 and TRBJ2-1; the D gene is possibly TRBD2 (5 bases). Trimming removed 4 bases from V and 0 bases from J, with 10 bases in between. The germline V gene has CDR1 SGHDN and CDR2 FVKESK. This CDR3 contains 15 residues.

The genes are TRBV7-6 and TRBJ2-2, with TRBD2 matching over 13 bases. The V segment lost 3 bases and the J segment 6 bases; nucleotides outside the gene matches: 4. CDR3 length: 16 amino acids. Germline V gene sequence: CDR1 SGHVS, CDR2 FNYEAQ. The CDR3 sequence: CASSFTSGRDPGELFF. In nucleotides, the CDR3 is TGTGCCAGCAGCTTTACTAGCGGGAGGGATCCCGGGGAGCTGTTTTTT.

This clonotype was observed at least ten times. The genes are TRBV30 and TRBJ1-2, with unresolved D. The CDR3 consists of 14 residues. Germline CDR1 is GTSNPN and CDR2 is SVGIG (reference sequence). V was pared by 0 bases and J by 3 bases, with 11 bases between. The CDR3 is CAWSVPDRYYGYTF. The CDR3 DNA is TGTGCCTGGAGTGTACCTGACCGATACTATGGCTACACCTTC.

This clonotype was detected only a few times. The chain's CDR3 is CASSFADTTDTQYF. The CDR3, as DNA: TGTGCCAGCAGTTTCGCTGATACCACAGATACGCAGTATTTT. The gene calls are TRBV12-3 or TRBV12-4 and TRBJ2-3; unclear D gene. V was pared by 3 bases and J by 2 bases, with 9 bases between. This CDR3 has 14 residues.

In its sample, this clonotype was seen a few times. V gene TRBV9 combines with J gene TRBJ2-2; D not certain. Germline assignment: CDR1 SGDLS and CDR2 YYNGEE. This CDR3 region has 15 residues. V gave up 0 bases and J gave up 4 bases, with 10 bases separating them. The CDR3 DNA reads TGTGCCAGCAGCGTAGATGGTTCTGGCACCGGGGAGCTGTTTTTT. Translation: CASSVDGSGTGELFF.

This clonotype occurred a few times. The V gene is TRBV25-1, the J gene TRBJ1-1; the D is unclear. CDR3 size: 14 residues. Germline lookup yields CDR1 MGHDK and CDR2 SYGVNS. The V gene lost 9 bases and the J gene lost 4 bases, with 18 bases spanning the gap. CDR3 region: CASSRGGGVTEAFF. The DNA for the CDR3 is TGTGCCAGTAGCCGGGGTGGTGGCGTCACTGAAGCTTTCTTT. Together with reference TRBV25-1 and TRBJ1-1, the CDR3 gives the full variable domain: EADIYQTPRYLVIGTGKKITLECSQTMGHDKMYWYQQDPGMELHLIHYSYGVNSTEKGDLSSESTVSRIRTEHFPLTLESARPSHTSQYLCASSRGGGVTEAFFGQGTRLTVV.

This clonotype has a handful of counts. The chain couples TRBV7-3 to TRBJ2-2; 10 nucleotides align to TRBD2. Trimming removed 5 bases from V and 8 bases from J; junction bases left unmatched: 14. CDR1 and CDR2 from the germline V gene are SGHTA and FQGTGA. This CDR3 is built from 17 residues. DNA for the CDR3: TGTGCCAGCAGCATACCAGCGGGAGGGCCGTTCGGGGGGGAGCTGTTTTTT. Translation gives CASSIPAGGPFGGELFF.

The genes are TRBV7-2 and TRBJ2-1; 7 positions match TRBD1. Looked up from germline, CDR1 is SGHTA and CDR2 is FQGNSA. V was pared by 6 bases and J by 3 bases, with 8 bases of the junction left unmatched. CDR3 length equals 15 residues. The CDR3 region is CASSRAGTDYNEQFF. CDR3 nucleotide sequence: TGTGCCAGCAGTCGCGCCGGGACAGACTACAATGAGCAGTTCTTC.

This clonotype was counted between two and nine times. This chain joins TRBV18 and TRBJ2-7, with TRBD1 identical over 9 bases. V lost 0 bases and J lost 2; bases outside the gene matches: 5. The CDR3 has 16 amino acids. Looked up from germline, CDR1 is KGHSH and CDR2 is LQKENI. The CDR3 sequence is CASSPPLGQGPYEQYF. The CDR3 region has the DNA TGTGCCAGCTCACCACCGCTAGGACAGGGGCCCTACGAGCAGTACTTC.

V usage is TRBV10-3 and J usage is TRBJ2-1; 8 nucleotides agree with TRBD2. The length of the CDR3 is 14 residues. Germline V gene data show CDR1 as ENHRY and CDR2 as SYGVKD. V trimming: 4 bases; J trimming: 7 bases; junction bases outside the gene matches: 6. The CDR3 sequence is CAISGAGGPNEQFF. DNA for the CDR3: TGTGCCATCAGTGGGGCGGGAGGCCCTAATGAGCAGTTCTTC.

This clonotype came up a few times. The rearrangement joins TRBV28 to TRBJ2-1; maybe TRBD2 (6 bases). V lost 6 bases, J lost 9 bases, and 15 bases lay in between. Germline V gene sequence: CDR1 MDHEN, CDR2 SYDVKM. The CDR3 is 13 amino acids. The CDR3 coding sequence is TGTGCCAGCAGCCACAAGGGACTCCCTGAGCAGTTCTTC. Protein product: CASSHKGLPEQFF.

In this sample, this clonotype turned up a few times. V usage is TRBV29-1 and J usage is TRBJ2-6; possibly TRBD2 for D (6 bases). There are 17 residues in the CDR3. V lost 6 bases, J lost 3 bases, and 21 bases lay in between. The germline CDR1 and CDR2 sequences are SQVTM and ANQGSEA. The CDR3 is CSVGGMVRVGGANVLTF. In DNA, the CDR3 is TGCAGCGTGGGGGGAATGGTCAGGGTTGGTGGGGCCAACGTCCTGACTTTC.

Only a few counts were recorded for this clonotype. V gene TRBV28 combines with J gene TRBJ2-1; D uncertain. The ends were cut back, 6 bases at V and 2 bases at J, with 5 bases in the middle. Germline CDR1 is MDHEN and CDR2 is SYDVKM. This CDR3 comprises 12 residues. The CDR3 loop is CASRLTYNEQFF. In DNA form, the CDR3 reads TGTGCCAGCAGGCTAACCTACAATGAGCAGTTCTTC.

This clonotype was detected only once. The gene calls are TRBV2 and TRBJ2-7; D is undetermined. The V end lost 3 bases, the J end lost 4 bases, and 19 bases lay between the germline ends. The CDR3 consists of 16 residues. Germline CDR1 reads SNHLY; CDR2 reads FYNNEI. CDR3 DNA: TGTGCCAGCAGTGAGCGGTGGCCCCCTGGCCCGTACGAGCAGTACTTC. This translates into CASSERWPPGPYEQYF.

There are a few counts of this clonotype. V is TRBV7-2 and J is TRBJ1-6, with 7 positions matching TRBD1. CDR1 is SGHTA and CDR2 is FQGNSA in the germline V gene. CDR3 length equals 15 residues. J gave up 3 bases and V 5 bases, and 4 bases lay outside the gene matches. CDR3 region: CASSEGQYYNSPLHF. The DNA for the CDR3 is TGTGCCAGCAGCGAGGGACAGTACTATAATTCACCCCTCCACTTT.

This clonotype was counted between two and nine times. The rearrangement joins TRBV7-2 to TRBJ1-2; 7 positions match TRBD1. J gave up 4 bases and V 4 bases, and 6 bases lay outside the gene matches. CDR3 length: 14 amino acids. CDR1 and CDR2 (germline): SGHTA, FQGNSA. The chain's CDR3 is CASSSMPGGYGYTF. In nucleotides, the CDR3 is TGTGCCAGCAGCTCCATGCCAGGGGGCTATGGCTACACCTTC.